The 23 T cell receptor beta chains listed next were all sequenced from one sample in a study of graft-versus-host responses after intestinal transplantation (dated by TCRdb to 2020 to 2022). This specimen's time point label, per the study, means: cells obtained before transplantation from donor or recipient. Mixed lymphocyte reactions plated about 200,000 CFSE-labeled pre-transplant responders with about 200,000 irradiated violet-dye-labeled stimulators and were cultured for 6 to 7 days. Library method: the immunoSEQ multiplex PCR assay. Held by TCRdb, this immuneACCESS table contains in-frame sequences only and omits some clones. Under half of the omission traces to an unresolved V gene where checked; the cause of the rest is unknown. The sample table records some 14,000 clones; just over 35% of these occur just once. The top ten clones comprise around 2.3% of the sample. The sequencing used alloreactive CD8+ T cells from a mixed lymphocyte reaction culture, collected before intestinal transplant. The cell subset or site label corresponds to: CFSE-low proliferating T cells sorted from roughly six-day pre-transplant mixed lymphocyte reaction (GvH or HvG direction). The receptor set was obtained from a human patient who received an intestinal transplant.

The table lists this clone with a count of one. The chain has TRBV27 and TRBJ2-1; 8 bases fit TRBD2. The CDR3 covers 14 residues. Looked up from germline, CDR1 is MNHEY and CDR2 is SMNVEV (reference sequence). Trimming at V came to 0 bases and at J to 14 bases, leaving 9 bases not matched to a gene. This CDR3 is CASSLSASGPEEFF. Here the CDR3 DNA reads TGTGCCAGCAGTTTATCGGCTAGCGGGCCTGAAGAGTTCTTC.

The chain combines TRBV4-1 with TRBJ2-1, with 11 positions matching TRBD2. V was clipped by 4 bases and J by 4 bases; unmatched bases: 3. This CDR3 is 15 amino acids long. CDR1 is MGHRA and CDR2 is YSYEKL in the germline V gene. The CDR3 DNA follows: TGCGCCAGCAGCCGAACTAGCGGGGGTTACAATGAGCAGTTCTTC. It specifies CASSRTSGGYNEQFF.

J is TRBJ2-5 and V is TRBV7-8, with D tentatively TRBD2 (6 bases). The length of the CDR3 is 15 residues. Per germline, CDR1 SGHVS and CDR2 FQNEAQ. V lost 1 base to trimming and J lost 5 bases, with 14 bases between them. CDR3: CASSLGVAAGETQYF. The CDR3 DNA reads as TGTGCCAGCAGCTTAGGTGTAGCGGCGGGGGAGACCCAGTACTTC.

The DNA of the CDR3 is TGTGCCAGCAGCCCCTCTGAGGGACACTATGGCTACACCTTC. Protein product: CASSPSEGHYGYTF. This rearrangement joins TRBV6-9 to TRBJ1-2; D is perhaps TRBD1 (5 bases). Trimming cost V 6 bases and J 3 bases, with 14 bases left between them. CDR3 length equals 14 residues. Per germline, CDR1 MNHGY and CDR2 SVAAGI.

The rearrangement uses TRBV19 and TRBJ1-3, with TRBD1 matching over 9 bases. The CDR3 is 16 amino acids. Germline values: CDR1 LNHDA, CDR2 SQIVND (reference sequence). The J segment lost 0 bases and the V segment lost 2 bases, leaving 2 bases of the junction unmatched. The CDR3 is CASSITGGYSGNTIYF. The CDR3 DNA reads TGTGCCAGTAGTATAACAGGGGGCTACTCTGGAAACACCATATATTTT.

This clone has only a few counts. The chain couples TRBV9 to TRBJ2-3; no definite D call. Germline assignment: CDR1 SGDLS and CDR2 YYNGEE. Trimming pared 3 bases from V and 0 bases from J, leaving 14 bases between. CDR3 length: 16 amino acids. CDR3 in DNA: TGTGCCAGCAGCGCCCATGCCCCCTCTAGCACAGATACGCAGTATTTT. This gives the protein CASSAHAPSSTDTQYF.

The chain carries TRBV5-1 and TRBJ2-7; unclear D gene. Trimming stripped 1 base from V and 5 bases from J, with 16 bases between. Germline values: CDR1 SGHRS, CDR2 YFSETQ. The CDR3 is made up of 15 amino acids. CDR3 loop: CASSLYSIVGDEQYF. CDR3 nucleotide sequence: TGCGCCAGCAGCTTGTATTCCATAGTGGGTGACGAGCAGTACTTC.

The chain is built from TRBV11-2 and TRBJ2-3, with TRBD2 identical over 7 bases. Germline lookup yields CDR1 SGHAT and CDR2 FQNNGV. CDR3 size: 17 residues. V trimming: 5 bases; J trimming: 3 bases; junction bases outside the gene matches: 14. The CDR3 DNA reads as TGTGCCAGCAGCGGAGGGTACCTCGGGGGGATGACAGATACGCAGTATTTT. Translated: CASSGGYLGGMTDTQYF.

The V call is TRBV4-1, the J call TRBJ2-3; 16 positions agree with TRBD2. Germline values: CDR1 MGHRA, CDR2 YSYEKL. The CDR3 runs 18 residues. J lost 5 bases, V lost 3 bases, and 8 bases had no gene match. CDR3 in DNA: TGCGCCAGCAGCCAGCTCGGGACTAGCGGGGGGGCCGGAGATACGCAGTATTTT. This translates into CASSQLGTSGGAGDTQYF.

This chain links TRBV9 with TRBJ1-1; weak D call: TRBD1 (6 bases). Trimming took off 7 bases at V and 0 bases at J, with 19 bases between the two ends. CDR1 is SGDLS and CDR2 is YYNGEE in the germline V gene. CDR3 length equals 16 residues. CDR3 loop: CASQDLTRGMNTEAFF. DNA of the CDR3: TGTGCCAGCCAAGATCTCACCAGGGGAATGAACACTGAAGCTTTCTTT.

This clone was counted only a few times. CDR3 in DNA: TGTGCCTGGAACCCAGGAGGGCCCGAAAAAGGGGCCTATAATTCACCCCTCCACTTT. Its protein product is CAWNPGGPEKGAYNSPLHF. J is TRBJ1-6 and V is TRBV30, with a possible D match to TRBD1 (5 bases). V lost 4 bases to trimming and J lost 2 bases, with 24 bases between them. Germline assignment: CDR1 GTSNPN and CDR2 SVGIG (reference sequence). The CDR3 contains 19 residues.

This clone was detected only a few times. The CDR3 sequence: CASSEWVGTAIYEQYF. The CDR3 DNA follows: TGTGCCAGCAGTGAATGGGTCGGGACAGCGATATACGAGCAGTACTTC. V gene TRBV25-1 combines with J gene TRBJ2-7; 7 positions match TRBD1. CDR1 MGHDK and CDR2 SYGVNS come from the germline V gene. After removal of 1 base from V and 4 bases from J, the junction contained 10 bases not matched to a gene. This CDR3 has 16 amino acids.

This clone rates as medium-sized (0.01 to 0.1%). The CDR3 nucleotides read TGTGCCAGCAGCCTCATGACAAACAAGTCAACTAATGAAAAACTGTTTTTT. Translating it yields CASSLMTNKSTNEKLFF. V and J are TRBV21-1 and TRBJ1-4; the D call in the table, TRBD1, was not verified against the DNA. TRBV21-1 is flagged as a pseudogene. The CDR3 runs to 17 residues.

This clone came up a few times. The gene calls are TRBV6-6 and TRBJ1-5, with no clear D. Germline V gene data show CDR1 as MNHNY and CDR2 as SVGAGI (reference sequence). Trimming removed 0 bases from V and 1 base from J, with 7 bases in between. The CDR3 is 15 residues long. The DNA for the CDR3 is TGTGCCAGCAGTTACTCTGGCGAGAGCAATCAGCCCCAGCATTTT. Translated: CASSYSGESNQPQHF.

J is TRBJ1-1 and V is TRBV15, with D unresolved. The CDR3 has 14 residues. In germline, CDR1 is LNHNV, CDR2 YYDKDF (reference sequence). Trimming shortened V by 5 bases and J by 1 base, and 11 bases separated the two germline ends. DNA for the CDR3: TGTGCCACCAGCGGCGACCTAGAGAACACTGAAGCTTTCTTT. This sequence encodes CATSGDLENTEAFF.

This clone turned up a few times. The chain employs TRBV15 and TRBJ2-3; 7 bases line up with TRBD1. The V and J ends lost 6 bases and 1 base, in that order; junction bases with no gene match: 7. The CDR3 runs 15 residues. Germline assignment: CDR1 LNHNV and CDR2 YYDKDF (reference sequence). For the CDR3, the DNA is TGTGCCACCAGAAACCGGGACAGAGGCACAGATACGCAGTATTTT. Translating it yields CATRNRDRGTDTQYF.

A few counts support this clone. The chain links TRBV27 to TRBJ2-7; D may be TRBD2 (5 bases). Trimming took 5 bases from V and 1 from J, leaving 9 bases between them. The germline V gene encodes CDR1 MNHEY and CDR2 SMNVEV (reference sequence). This CDR3 is built from 13 residues. The CDR3: CASSEGLSYEQYF. In nucleotides, the CDR3 is TGTGCCAGCAGTGAAGGACTTTCCTACGAGCAGTACTTC.

In its sample, this clone was seen a few times. J is TRBJ2-7 and V is TRBV27, with D possibly being TRBD2 (5 bases). Germline V gene sequence: CDR1 MNHEY, CDR2 SMNVEV (reference sequence). The CDR3 spans 14 residues. The chain's CDR3 is CFFFKRKTAYEQYF. DNA of the CDR3: TGTTTTTTTTTCAAGCGGAAGACGGCATACGAGCAGTACTTC.

The V call is TRBV5-1, the J call TRBJ2-3; 10 bases fit TRBD2. J gave up 2 bases and V 0 bases, and 6 bases lay outside the gene matches. Germline loops: CDR1 SGHRS, CDR2 YFSETQ. This CDR3 region has 17 residues. CDR3 loop: CASSLDVSGGLTDTQYF. CDR3 in DNA: TGCGCCAGCAGCTTGGACGTTAGCGGGGGGCTCACAGATACGCAGTATTTT.

The J gene is TRBJ2-7, the V gene TRBV7-8; D gene uncertain. The CDR3 is 11 residues long. V lost 5 bases, J lost 6 bases, and 8 bases lay in between. Germline-derived CDR1 and CDR2 are SGHVS and FQNEAQ. The CDR3 bases are TGTGCCAGCAGCCTTACGATCGAGCAGTACTTC. Protein sequence: CASSLTIEQYF. Together with reference TRBV7-8 and TRBJ2-7, the CDR3 gives the full variable domain: GAGVSQSPRYKVAKRGQDVALRCDPISGHVSLFWYQQALGQGPEFLTYFQNEAQLDKSGLPSDRFFAERPEGSVSTLKIQRTQQEDSAVYLCASSLTIEQYFGPGTRLTVT.

The chain carries TRBV18 and TRBJ1-1, with TRBD1 as a possible D gene (6 bases). The germline V gene encodes CDR1 KGHSH and CDR2 LQKENI. The V end was cut by 2 bases, the J end by 1 base, with 17 bases between. This CDR3 has 17 residues. The CDR3 DNA reads TGTGCCAGCTCACCAGAACTTATGGGGGGCGCGAACACTGAAGCTTTCTTT. Its protein is CASSPELMGGANTEAFF.

This clone has only a few counts. The chain employs TRBV28 and TRBJ1-3; D is unresolved. The CDR3 has 14 amino acids. V was pared by 5 bases and J by 0 bases, with 8 bases between. CDR1 is MDHEN, CDR2 SYDVKM, per germline. DNA of the CDR3: TGTGCCAGCAGTGAAGCGAGCTCTGGAAACACCATATATTTT. Translated: CASSEASSGNTIYF.

V usage is TRBV5-1 and J usage is TRBJ2-3, with 7 nucleotides matching TRBD1. The CDR3 consists of 13 residues. Trimming at V came to 1 base and at J to 5 bases, leaving 1 base not matched to a gene. CDR1 SGHRS and CDR2 YFSETQ come from the germline V gene. CDR3 protein: CASSLRDRDTQYF. CDR3 nucleotide sequence: TGCGCCAGCAGCTTGCGGGACAGAGATACGCAGTATTTT.